Following are 9 T cell receptor beta chains from one sample sequenced in a study of blood T cell repertoires in COVID-19. Profiling relied on immunoSEQ multiplex PCR, and the TCRdb table lists in-frame clones only, not all of them. This table holds about 120,000 clones, approximately 89% found once. Sequenced input: peripheral blood. The origin of the receptors is a man between 45 and 60 years old with acute or convalescent COVID-19.

This clone was seen just once. This chain links TRBV5-4 with TRBJ1-6; tentatively, D is TRBD1 (5 bases). V lost 4 bases to trimming and J lost 4 bases, with 12 bases between them. CDR1 is SGHNT and CDR2 is YYREEE in the germline V gene (reference sequence). The CDR3 is 15 amino acids. DNA for the CDR3: TGTGCCAGCAGCCTGGACACCACGTATAATTCACCCCTCCACTTT. Translated, it gives CASSLDTTYNSPLHF.

The chain uses TRBV2 and TRBJ1-6; D gene uncertain. Germline loops: CDR1 SNHLY, CDR2 FYNNEI. The CDR3 totals 15 residues. Trimming shortened V by 7 bases and J by 0 bases, and 10 bases separated the two germline ends. The CDR3 region is CASKEASSYNSPLHF. The CDR3 nucleotides read TGTGCCAGCAAGGAGGCGAGCTCCTATAATTCACCCCTCCACTTT.

The chain has TRBV7-9 and TRBJ2-5; D ambiguous. The CDR3 has 16 amino acids. V was shortened by 5 bases and J by 5 bases, with 21 bases between the two germline ends. Germline V CDR1 and CDR2: SEHNR, FQNEAQ (reference sequence). CDR3 sequence: CASSRPTATIPETQYF. Written as DNA, the CDR3 is TGTGCCAGCAGCCGGCCTACAGCTACGATACCGGAGACCCAGTACTTC. Filled out from reference TRBV7-9 and TRBJ2-5, the complete variable domain reads DTGVSQNPRHKITKRGQNVTFRCDPISEHNRLYWYRQTLGQGPEFLTYFQNEAQLEKSRLLSDRFSAERPKGSFSTLEIQRTEQGDSAMYLCASSRPTATIPETQYFGPGTRLLVL.

The rearrangement joins TRBV4-2 to TRBJ1-2; maybe TRBD1 (6 bases). The V gene's germline CDR1 is LGHNA and CDR2 YNFKEQ. V was cut by 3 bases and J by 4 bases, with 12 bases left in between. The CDR3 consists of 14 residues. CDR3 residues: CASSHAQGPYGYTF. The CDR3 coding sequence is TGTGCCAGCAGCCACGCACAGGGCCCCTATGGCTACACCTTC.

The rearrangement links TRBV10-3 to TRBJ2-7; possible D gene TRBD1, 6 bases. In germline, CDR1 is ENHRY, CDR2 SYGVKD. This CDR3 is 16 amino acids long. Trimming removed 7 bases at V and 2 bases at J, with 21 bases between. The chain's CDR3 is CAIKDFRQDLTYEQYF. The CDR3 region has the DNA TGTGCCATCAAAGACTTCCGACAGGACCTAACCTACGAGCAGTACTTC.

The chain has TRBV28 and TRBJ1-2; D is possibly TRBD1 (6 bases). Germline CDR1 reads MDHEN; CDR2 reads SYDVKM. Deletions cut 7 bases from V and 8 bases from J, with 23 bases between. The CDR3 spans 15 residues. In DNA, the CDR3 is TGTGCCAGCAACCCCCCGGGGCACAGGGTAGGGGGCTACACCTTC. Translation: CASNPPGHRVGGYTF.

The chain combines TRBV9 with TRBJ2-7; tentatively, D is TRBD1 (5 bases). The CDR3 extends over 14 amino acids. Germline V CDR1 and CDR2: SGDLS, YYNGEE. The ends were cut back, 0 bases at V and 4 bases at J, with 11 bases in the middle. The CDR3 region is CASSVGGQGYEQYF. As DNA, the CDR3 is TGTGCCAGCAGCGTAGGGGGCCAAGGGTACGAGCAGTACTTC.

V and J are TRBV19 and TRBJ1-1; 7 positions match TRBD1. This CDR3 comprises 18 residues. CDR1 is LNHDA, CDR2 SQIVND, per germline (reference sequence). The junction had 14 bases not matched to a gene; V was cut back by 3 bases and J by 1 base. As DNA, the CDR3 is TGTGCCAGTAGTATCCCTCTGGGGATGACAGGGACGAACACTGAAGCTTTCTTT. Translating gives CASSIPLGMTGTNTEAFF. Complete variable domain (other parts from reference TRBV19 and TRBJ1-1): DGGITQSPKYLFRKEGQNVTLSCEQNLNHDAMYWYRQDPGQGLRLIYYSQIVNDFQKGDIAEGYSVSREKKESFPLTVTSAQKNPTAFYLCASSIPLGMTGTNTEAFFGQGTRLTVV.

In nucleotides, the CDR3 is TGTGCCAGCAGCTTCTCGACAGGGTATGGAAACACCATATATTTT. This codes for CASSFSTGYGNTIYF. J is TRBJ1-3 and V is TRBV7-6, with 7 bases identical to TRBD1. Germline CDR1 and CDR2: SGHVS and FNYEAQ. Trimming took 3 bases from V and 3 from J; bases not matched to a gene: 5. The CDR3 has 15 amino acids.